This section outlines one T cell receptor (beta chain) sequence together with its context. Trimming shortened V by 3 bases and J by 0 bases, and 8 bases separated the two germline ends. The CDR3 extends over 14 amino acids. Germline values: CDR1 KGHSH, CDR2 LQKENI. This sample was taken from a study of blood T cell repertoires in COVID-19. Turning to the study itself: The study drew acute and convalescent COVID-19 samples from the United States, Italy and Spain.

In the original processing: Amplification from reference gene primers served as the basis for estimated nucleated cell counts. Repertoires were generated with immunoSEQ multiplex PCR, while TCRdb's copy carries only in-frame clones and drops some. Clonal size and the V and J genes are those of that table, whereas D and trimming came from the DNA. Altogether over 150,000 clones are present, over 80% being singletons, with the ten largest covering roughly 2.9%. This chain links TRBV18 with TRBJ1-1, with no clear D. The receptor comes from a woman aged 55-70 years with acute or convalescent COVID-19. The material sequenced was peripheral blood. The DNA of the CDR3 is TGTGCCAGCTCACCCCAGGCCCTGAACACTGAAGCTTTCTTT. This sequence encodes CASSPQALNTEAFF.